This T cell receptor (beta chain) was retrieved from a study of T cells in localized non-small cell lung cancer. Study observations and caveats: A median of roughly 50 of the top 100 tumor clones appeared in adjacent lung, which was paired and uninvolved. A denser population of T cells in blood accompanied longer overall survival. Uninvolved adjacent lung had more T cell clonality than any other tissue, topping tumor. It remains possible that heterogeneity exists, since only one tumor region was sequenced.

Using immunoSEQ multiplex PCR, the repertoire was profiled, and TCRdb retains in-frame clones only, with some absent. Of tens of thousands of clones listed, about 86% were seen once; the top ten hold 21%. With respect to this clone: Its matching antigen is unknown.

The input for sequencing was peripheral blood, taken before any cancer treatment. This receptor was obtained from a male donor aged 60 or over with stage III squamous cell lung carcinoma.

Here the CDR3 DNA reads TGCGCCAGCAGCTTGAAGGGGAGTAGCACCGGGGAGCTGTTTTTT. Translation: CASSLKGSSTGELFF. The chain links TRBV5-1 to TRBJ2-2; the D call may be TRBD1 or TRBD2 (5 bases each). Trimming removed 1 base at V and 4 bases at J, with 11 bases between. CDR3 length: 15 amino acids. Germline values: CDR1 SGHRS, CDR2 YFSETQ.